The T cell receptor (beta chain) described here comes from a study of T-cell reconstitution after alpha-beta-depleted transplantation in children. The table lists this clonotype with many counts. Germline CDR1 and CDR2: SGHAT and FQNNGV. V lost 0 bases to trimming and J lost 9 bases, with 18 bases between them. CDR3 size: 16 residues. Unique molecular identifiers were built into the TCRbeta library. TCRdb re-derived calls from the PCR reads in MiXCR, one entry per CDR3 protein. The table lists 200,000 to 250,000 distinct CDR3 sequences, approximately 10% of them singletons. Here the sequenced sample was PBMCs from the stem cell graft donor, taken from the stem cell graft. The receptor's source is a human donor who donated a stem cell graft to a child with acute lymphoblastic leukemia. V usage is TRBV11-2 and J usage is TRBJ2-1, with D tentatively TRBD1 (6 bases). CDR3 coding DNA: TGTGCCAGCAGCTTAGAAGTCGGCAGGGGTTTAGTTGAGCAGTTCTTC. It encodes CASSLEVGRGLVEQFF.